These T cell receptor beta chains were read from a single sample in a study of Ad26.COV2.S vaccination and SARS-CoV-2 variants. Data came from immunoSEQ multiplex PCR; TCRdb stores just in-frame clones and leaves some out. The table includes 500,000 or so clones, 87% detected once. The material was peripheral blood, obtained in a trial of Ad26.COV2.S vaccine versus placebo. All receptors come from a person aged 18 to 59 who received the Ad26.COV2.S COVID-19 vaccine or a placebo. Both conserved end residues are part of each CDR3. D genes are given only for firm matches. Clone size is given for some rows only: seen once, a few or many times, or a class if the clone is expanded.

j_call clone_size d_call v_call cdr3_nt cdr3_aa
TRBJ1-2 - - TRBV19 TGTGCCAGTAGTATCGGTCAGGACAGCTATGGCTACACCTTC CASSIGQDSYGYTF
TRBJ1-5 - - TRBV19 TGTGCCAGTACCAGTGGAGGGGCTGGTCAGCCCCAGCATTTT CASTSGGAGQPQHF
TRBJ2-7 once - TRBV27 TGTGCCAGCAGCCCGACCGTACCCCCCCGCGAGCAGTACTTC CASSPTVPPREQYF
TRBJ2-1 - - TRBV7-2 TGTGCCAGCAGCTTAGTCCGCATAAGCTCCTACAATGAGCAGTTCTTC CASSLVRISSYNEQFF
TRBJ2-2 - - TRBV11-2 TGTGCCAGCAGCTTGGCGCAGAACACCGGGGAGCTGTTTTTT CASSLAQNTGELFF
TRBJ2-2 - TRBD2 TRBV19 TGTGCCAGTAGTATTGGTGGGAGGGCCTCTACCGGGGAGCTGTTTTTT CASSIGGRASTGELFF
TRBJ1-2 - - TRBV7-8 TGTGCCAGCAGCGGACAGTTTTCGCGGGGCTACACCTTC CASSGQFSRGYTF
TRBJ2-1 - - TRBV14 TGTGCCAGCAGCCATGGGCAGGGATTCTACAATGAGCAGTTCTTC CASSHGQGFYNEQFF
TRBJ2-1 - - TRBV21-1 TGTGCCAGCAGCACTACTAGCGGGGGGAGCAATGAGCAGTTCTTC CASSTTSGGSNEQFF
TRBJ2-3 - - TRBV19 TGTGCCAGTAGTATAGTAGGGACGGACACAGATACGCAGTATTTT CASSIVGTDTDTQYF
TRBJ2-1 - TRBD2 TRBV28 TGTGCCAGCAGTTTTCCGGGACTAGCGACGTCGGAGCAGTTCTTC CASSFPGLATSEQFF
TRBJ2-7 - TRBD2 TRBV30 TGTGCCTGGAGTCGGCGGGGGACGGGCGAGCAGTACTTC CAWSRRGTGEQYF
TRBJ1-4 once - TRBV7-2 TGTGCCAGCAGCTTAGAGGGGGCTAATGAAAAACTGTTTTTT CASSLEGANEKLFF
TRBJ2-5 - TRBD2 TRBV7-9 TGTGCCAGCATGACTAGCGGGCAAGAGACCCAGTACTTC CASMTSGQETQYF
TRBJ2-1 - TRBD2 TRBV29-1 TGCAGCGTTGTTAGGGGACTAGCATCCAATGAGCAGTTCTTC CSVVRGLASNEQFF
TRBJ1-5 - - TRBV19 TGTGCCAGTGAGTGGGGGGGGTCATCGGGAAATCAGCCCCAGCATTTT CASEWGGSSGNQPQHF
TRBJ2-1 - - TRBV10-3 TGTGCCATCAGTGAGTCAGCCCGTAAGCAGTTCTTC CAISESARKQFF
TRBJ2-5 once - TRBV5-1 TGCGCCAGCAGCTTGGTGTCGGAGACCCAGTACTTC CASSLVSETQYF
TRBJ2-1 - - TRBV5-1 TGCGCCAGCAGCTTGGCGGTCCCAGGGAATGAGCAGTTCTTC CASSLAVPGNEQFF
TRBJ1-2 - - TRBV19 TGTGCCAGTGCCCTAGAAGGCTATGGCTACACCTTC CASALEGYGYTF
TRBJ2-6 - TRBD1 TRBV7-8 TGTGCCAGCAGCCGACGACAGGGGAGATCTGGGGCCAACGTCCTGACTTTC CASSRRQGRSGANVLTF
TRBJ2-1 - TRBD2 TRBV2 TGTGCCAGCAGTCGAGAGGGACTAGGGGTCGGTGAGCAGTTCTTC CASSREGLGVGEQFF
TRBJ2-3 - - TRBV13 TGTGCCAGCAGCCGTCCCCCCACAGATACGCAGTATTTT CASSRPPTDTQYF
TRBJ1-5 - - TRBV3-1/TRBV3-2 TGTGCCAGCAGCCAAGGTTCGGGGAGTAGCAATCAGCCCCAGCATTTT CASSQGSGSSNQPQHF
TRBJ2-7 - - TRBV6-5 TGTGCCAGCAGTACCCTAGATCTGGACGAGCAGTACTTC CASSTLDLDEQYF
TRBJ2-7 - - TRBV19 TGTGCCAGTAGTATACGCGGGTGGTCCTACGAGCAGTACTTC CASSIRGWSYEQYF
TRBJ1-1 - - TRBV4-3 TGCGCCAGCAGCCAAGATTTAGAAAACACTGAAGCTTTCTTT CASSQDLENTEAFF
TRBJ1-1 - - TRBV9 TGTGCCAGCAGCGTAGTGGAAAAAGCTTTCTTT CASSVVEKAFF
TRBJ1-1 - - TRBV19 TGTGCCAGTAGTTCAGGGGCGAGGATCACTGAAGCTTTCTTT CASSSGARITEAFF
TRBJ1-2 - - TRBV6-5 TGTGCCAGCAGTTCGACAGCTACCTATGGCTACACCTTC CASSSTATYGYTF
TRBJ2-1 - - TRBV5-1 TGCGCCAGCAGCTTGGTGGCGACAGAGGTCCATAATGAGCAGTTCTTC CASSLVATEVHNEQFF
TRBJ1-2 - TRBD1 TRBV4-1 TGCGCCAGCAGCCACCAACAGGGGGACTATGGCTACACCTTC CASSHQQGDYGYTF
TRBJ1-5 - TRBD1 TRBV2 TGTGCCAGCGCAGTTTCAGGGGGAAATCAGCCCCAGCATTTT CASAVSGGNQPQHF
TRBJ1-2 - TRBD1 TRBV28 TGTGCCAGCGGGACAGGGACCCAGAACTATGGCTACACCTTC CASGTGTQNYGYTF
TRBJ1-6 - - TRBV28 TGTGCCAGCACCTGGGTAGGGGCGAATTCACCCCTCCACTTT CASTWVGANSPLHF
TRBJ2-1 - - TRBV19 TGTGCCAGTAGTAAAGGAGGAGCCTACAATGAGCAGTTCTTC CASSKGGAYNEQFF
TRBJ1-1 - - TRBV5-1 TGCGCCAGCAGCTTCGTTGGAAACACTGAAGCTTTCTTT CASSFVGNTEAFF
TRBJ2-7 - - TRBV2 TGTGCCAGCAGGGGGGTCAGGTACTACGAGCAGTACTTC CASRGVRYYEQYF
TRBJ1-2 - TRBD1 TRBV5-1 TGCGCCAGCAGCTACGGACAGGGTGAGGGTGGCTACACCTTC CASSYGQGEGGYTF
TRBJ1-1 - - TRBV7-2 TGTGCCAGCAGCTTAGCCCCTCCGACAGCTTTGAACACTGAAGCTTTCTTT CASSLAPPTALNTEAFF
TRBJ2-2 - - TRBV7-2 TGTGCCAGCATACAGGGCGGGGAGCTGTTTTTT CASIQGGELFF
TRBJ2-3 once - TRBV7-3 TGTGCCAGCAGCCCCGGGCCCCGGGATACGCAGTATTTT CASSPGPRDTQYF
TRBJ1-6 - TRBD1 TRBV28 TGTGCCAGCAGTGAGCCTCAGACAGGGAGGAATTCACCCCTCCACTTT CASSEPQTGRNSPLHF
TRBJ1-1 - - TRBV6-2/TRBV6-3 TGTGCCAGCAGTACGGCGGGTTCCACCACTGAAGCTTTCTTT CASSTAGSTTEAFF